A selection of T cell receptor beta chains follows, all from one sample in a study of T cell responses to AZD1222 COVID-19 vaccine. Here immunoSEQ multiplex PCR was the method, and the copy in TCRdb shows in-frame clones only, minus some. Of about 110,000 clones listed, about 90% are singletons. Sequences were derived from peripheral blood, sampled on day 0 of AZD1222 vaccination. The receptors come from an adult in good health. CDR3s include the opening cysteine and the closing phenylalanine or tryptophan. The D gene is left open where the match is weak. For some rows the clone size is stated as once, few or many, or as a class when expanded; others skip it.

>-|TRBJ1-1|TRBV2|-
TGTGCCAGCAGTGTGGAGGCGGAGACTGAAGCTTTCTTT
CASSVEAETEAFF
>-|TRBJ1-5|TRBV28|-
TGTGCCAGCAGAATCCAGGGTCAGCCCCAGCATTTT
CASRIQGQPQHF
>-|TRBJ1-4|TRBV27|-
TGTGCCAGCAGCAATAAAAGGCTGTCTAATGAAAAACTGTTTTTT
CASSNKRLSNEKLFF
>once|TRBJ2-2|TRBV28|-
TGTGCCAGCAGTCAGGGGGGGACCGGGGAGCTGTTTTTT
CASSQGGTGELFF
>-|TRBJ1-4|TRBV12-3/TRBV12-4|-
TGTGCCAGCAGCAGGGACTGGGGTGAAAAACTGTTTTTT
CASSRDWGEKLFF
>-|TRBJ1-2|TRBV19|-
TGTGCCACCTCACTATTCCAACGGTCCACCTCCTATGGCTACACCTTC
CATSLFQRSTSYGYTF
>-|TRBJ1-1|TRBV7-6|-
TGTGCCAGCAGCTTAAAACAGGGTATCACTGAAGCTTTCTTT
CASSLKQGITEAFF
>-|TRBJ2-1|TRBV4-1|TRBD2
TGCGCCAGCAGCCATCCAAGCGGGAGGGGTACAAACAATGAGCAGTTCTTC
CASSHPSGRGTNNEQFF
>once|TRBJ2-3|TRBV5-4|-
TGTGCCAGCAGCTTGGACAGTTTCCCCACAGATACGCAGTATTTT
CASSLDSFPTDTQYF
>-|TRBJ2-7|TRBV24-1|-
TGTGCCACCAGTGATTACCACGAGCAGTACTTC
CATSDYHEQYF
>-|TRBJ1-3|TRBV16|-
TGTGCCAGCAGCCAATCCCCCGGCCAGGGGAGCTCTGGAAACACCATATATTTT
CASSQSPGQGSSGNTIYF
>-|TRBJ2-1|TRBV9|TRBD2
TGTGCCAGCAGCGTAGGGGTTAGCGGGACTTTCAGCTCCTACAATGAGCAGTTCTTC
CASSVGVSGTFSSYNEQFF
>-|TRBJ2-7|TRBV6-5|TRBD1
TGTGCCAGCAGACTCAGACAGGGTACCTACGAGCAGTACTTC
CASRLRQGTYEQYF
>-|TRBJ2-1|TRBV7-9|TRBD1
TGTGCCAGCAGCCGACCGACAGGGGCTGGCAATGAGCAGTTCTTC
CASSRPTGAGNEQFF
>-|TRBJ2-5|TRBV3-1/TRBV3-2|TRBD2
TGTGCCAGCAGCCCCGCGGCCCAGTGGGGGGGGACCCAGTACTTC
CASSPAAQWGGTQYF
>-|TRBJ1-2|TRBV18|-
TGTGCCAGCTCACTATACAGGGATGGCTACACCTTC
CASSLYRDGYTF
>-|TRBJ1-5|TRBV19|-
TGTGCCAGTAGTATTATGGGGGGGAATAATCAGCCCCAGCATTTT
CASSIMGGNNQPQHF
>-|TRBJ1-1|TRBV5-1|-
TGCGCCAGCAGCTTGCCCGACCCCCCACGAGGGGCTTTCTTT
CASSLPDPPRGAFF
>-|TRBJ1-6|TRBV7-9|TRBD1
TGTGCCAGCAGCGGCCTTTATGCAGGGGGCCTATCACCCCTCCACTTT
CASSGLYAGGLSPLHF
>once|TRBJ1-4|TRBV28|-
TGTGCCAGCAGGGGACAAGCTAATGAAAAACTGTTTTTT
CASRGQANEKLFF
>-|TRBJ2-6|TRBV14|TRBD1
TGTGCCAGCAGCCACGGACAGGGGAGATCCGCTGGGGCCAACGTCCTGACTTTC
CASSHGQGRSAGANVLTF
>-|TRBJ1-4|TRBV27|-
TGTGCCAGCAGTTTAGACGGGTCCTTTGGTAATGAAAAACTGTTTTTT
CASSLDGSFGNEKLFF
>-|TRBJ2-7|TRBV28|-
TGTGCCAGCAGGGGTAGACAGAGGGCTACCTACGAGCAGTACTTC
CASRGRQRATYEQYF